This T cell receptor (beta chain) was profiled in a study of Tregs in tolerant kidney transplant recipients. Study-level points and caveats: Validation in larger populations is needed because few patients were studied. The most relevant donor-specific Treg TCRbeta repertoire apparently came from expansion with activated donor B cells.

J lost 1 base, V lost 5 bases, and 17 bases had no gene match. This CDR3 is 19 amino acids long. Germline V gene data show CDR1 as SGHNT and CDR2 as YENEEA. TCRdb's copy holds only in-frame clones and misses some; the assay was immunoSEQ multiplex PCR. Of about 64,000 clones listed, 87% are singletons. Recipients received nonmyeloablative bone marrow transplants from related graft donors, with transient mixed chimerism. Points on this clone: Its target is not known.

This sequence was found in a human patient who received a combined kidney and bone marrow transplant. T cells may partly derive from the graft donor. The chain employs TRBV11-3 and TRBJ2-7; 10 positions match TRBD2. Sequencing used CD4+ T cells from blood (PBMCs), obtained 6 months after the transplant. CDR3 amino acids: CASSKVTRFSGRPSYEQYF. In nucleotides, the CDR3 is TGTGCCAGCAGCAAGGTCACCCGCTTTAGCGGGAGGCCTTCCTACGAGCAGTACTTC.